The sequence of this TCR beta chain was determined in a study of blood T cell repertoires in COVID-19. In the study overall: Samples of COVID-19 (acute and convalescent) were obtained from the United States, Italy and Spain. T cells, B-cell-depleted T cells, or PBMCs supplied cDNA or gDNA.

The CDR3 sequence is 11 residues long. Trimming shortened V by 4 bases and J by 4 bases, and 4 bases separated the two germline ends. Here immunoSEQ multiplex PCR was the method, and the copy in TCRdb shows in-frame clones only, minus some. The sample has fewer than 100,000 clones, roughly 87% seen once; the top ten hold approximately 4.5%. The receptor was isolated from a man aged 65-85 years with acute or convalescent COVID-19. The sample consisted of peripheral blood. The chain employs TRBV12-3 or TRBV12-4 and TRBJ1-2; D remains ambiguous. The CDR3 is CASSYSYGYTF. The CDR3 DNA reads TGTGCCAGCAGTTACAGCTATGGCTACACCTTC.